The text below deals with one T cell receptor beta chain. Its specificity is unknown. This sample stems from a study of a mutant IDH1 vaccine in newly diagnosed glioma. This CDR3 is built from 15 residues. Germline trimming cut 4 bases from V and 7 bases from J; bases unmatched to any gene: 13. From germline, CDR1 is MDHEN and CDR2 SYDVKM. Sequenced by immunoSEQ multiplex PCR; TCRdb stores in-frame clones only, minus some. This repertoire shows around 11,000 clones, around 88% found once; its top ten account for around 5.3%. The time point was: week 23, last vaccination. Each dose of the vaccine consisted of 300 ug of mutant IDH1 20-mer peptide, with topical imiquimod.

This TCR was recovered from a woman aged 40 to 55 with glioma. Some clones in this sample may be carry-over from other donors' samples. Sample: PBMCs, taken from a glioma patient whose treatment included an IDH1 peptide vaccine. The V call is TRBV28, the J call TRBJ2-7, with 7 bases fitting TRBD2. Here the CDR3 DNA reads TGTGCCAGCAGTTCCTGGGCCCGGGGAGGGCCAGAGCAGTACTTC. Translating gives CASSSWARGGPEQYF.